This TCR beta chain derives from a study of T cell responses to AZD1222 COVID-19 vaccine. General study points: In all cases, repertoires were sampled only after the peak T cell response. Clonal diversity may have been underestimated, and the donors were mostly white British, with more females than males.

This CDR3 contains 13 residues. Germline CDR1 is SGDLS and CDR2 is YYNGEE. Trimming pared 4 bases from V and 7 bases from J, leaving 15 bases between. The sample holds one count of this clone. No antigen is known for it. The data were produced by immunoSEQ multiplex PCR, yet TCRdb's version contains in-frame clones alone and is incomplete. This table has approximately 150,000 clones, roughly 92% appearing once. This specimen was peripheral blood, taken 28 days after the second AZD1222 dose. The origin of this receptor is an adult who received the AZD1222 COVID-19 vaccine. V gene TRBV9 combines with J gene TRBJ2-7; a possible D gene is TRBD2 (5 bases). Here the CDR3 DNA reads TGTGCCAGCAGCCCAGGAGGCACCCCTGAGCAGTACTTC. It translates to CASSPGGTPEQYF.